This TCR beta chain is from a study of T cell changes during pregnancy in multiple sclerosis. Profiled with immunoSEQ multiplex PCR; TCRdb holds only in-frame clones, not every one. The data hold roughly 38,000 clones, with roughly 89% observed a single time. The germline V gene has CDR1 SGHNT and CDR2 YENEEA. The CDR3 covers 17 residues. V shed 4 bases and J 0 bases; nucleotides not matched to a gene: 2. The genes are TRBV11-3 and TRBJ2-2; 13 bases are a match to TRBD2. This material consisted of CD4+ T cells from peripheral blood mononuclear cells, taken in the second trimester of pregnancy. This TCR came from a female donor in good health, enrolled as a control in a pregnancy study. The CDR3 region has the DNA TGTGCCAGCAGCTCAGGACTAGCGGGGGCGAACACCGGGGAGCTGTTTTTT. It is translated as CASSSGLAGANTGELFF.